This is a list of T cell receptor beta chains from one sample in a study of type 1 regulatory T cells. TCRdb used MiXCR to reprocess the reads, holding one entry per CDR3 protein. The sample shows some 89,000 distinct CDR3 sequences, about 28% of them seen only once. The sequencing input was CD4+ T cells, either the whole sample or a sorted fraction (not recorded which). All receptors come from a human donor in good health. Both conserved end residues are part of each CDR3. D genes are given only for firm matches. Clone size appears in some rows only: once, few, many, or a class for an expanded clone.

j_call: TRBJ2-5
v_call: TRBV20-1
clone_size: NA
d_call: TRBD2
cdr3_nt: TGCAGTGGGACTAGCGGTTCCGTGGAGACCCAGTACTTC
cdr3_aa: CSGTSGSVETQYF

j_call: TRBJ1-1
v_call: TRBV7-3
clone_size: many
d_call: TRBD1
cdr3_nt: TGTGCCAGCAGCCCCACCAGGGGGGAAAAAGCTTTCTTT
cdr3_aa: CASSPTRGEKAFF

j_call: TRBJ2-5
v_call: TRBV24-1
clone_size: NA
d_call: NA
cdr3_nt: TGTGCCACCAGGGACAGCTACCAAGAGACCCAGTACTTC
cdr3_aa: CATRDSYQETQYF

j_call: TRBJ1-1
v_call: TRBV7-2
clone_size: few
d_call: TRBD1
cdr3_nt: TGTGCCAGCAGCTTAGGGCAGGGGGCTGATGAAGCTTTCTTT
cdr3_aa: CASSLGQGADEAFF

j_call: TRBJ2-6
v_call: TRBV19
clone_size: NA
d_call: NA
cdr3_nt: TGTGCCACCGGTGGGCCTTCTGGGGCCAACGTCCTGACTTTC
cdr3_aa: CATGGPSGANVLTF

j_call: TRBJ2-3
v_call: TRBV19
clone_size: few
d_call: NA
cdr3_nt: TGTGCCAGTAAGAGGGTAGCAAACACAGATACGCAGTATTTT
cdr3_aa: CASKRVANTDTQYF

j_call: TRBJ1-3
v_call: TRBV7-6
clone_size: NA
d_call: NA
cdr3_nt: TGTGCCAGCAGCTTAGGGACAGCCCCTGGCGGCTCTGGAAACACCATATATTTT
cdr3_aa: CASSLGTAPGGSGNTIYF

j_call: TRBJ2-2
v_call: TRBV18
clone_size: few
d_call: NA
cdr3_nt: TGTGCCAGCTCACCACCGATAGGTGCGAACACCGGGGAGCTGTTTTTT
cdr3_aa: CASSPPIGANTGELFF

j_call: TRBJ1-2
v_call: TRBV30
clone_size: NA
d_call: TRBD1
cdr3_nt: TGTGCCTGGAGTGTGAAGGGGGCCGCTAACTATGGCTACACCTTC
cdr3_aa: CAWSVKGAANYGYTF

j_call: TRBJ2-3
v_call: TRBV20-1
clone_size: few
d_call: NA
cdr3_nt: TGCAGTGCTAGAGTTTTTCGGGAATGGGATACGCAGTATTTT
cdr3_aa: CSARVFREWDTQYF

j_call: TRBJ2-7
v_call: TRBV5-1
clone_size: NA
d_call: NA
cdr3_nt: TGCGCCAGCAGCTACCCTGACTCCTACGAGCAGTACTTC
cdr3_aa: CASSYPDSYEQYF

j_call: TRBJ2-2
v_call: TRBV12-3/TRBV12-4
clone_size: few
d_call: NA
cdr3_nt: TGTGCCAGCAGTTTAAGACAGGTCAACACCGGGGAGCTGTTTTTT
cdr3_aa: CASSLRQVNTGELFF

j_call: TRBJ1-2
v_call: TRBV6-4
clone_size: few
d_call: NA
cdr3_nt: TGTGCCAGCAGTGACGGGGGGTTGGGAGGCTACACCTTC
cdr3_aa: CASSDGGLGGYTF

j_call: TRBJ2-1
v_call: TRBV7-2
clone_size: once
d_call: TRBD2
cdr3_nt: TGTGCCAGCAGCGCCAGGACTAGCGGGGGTTTGTACAATGAGCAGTTCTTC
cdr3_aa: CASSARTSGGLYNEQFF

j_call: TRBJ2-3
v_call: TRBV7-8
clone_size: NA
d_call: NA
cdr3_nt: TGTGCCAGCAGCTTTGAGGGGTCCACAGATACGCAGTATTTT
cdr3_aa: CASSFEGSTDTQYF

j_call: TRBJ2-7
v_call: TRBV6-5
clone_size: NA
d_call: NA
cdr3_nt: TGTGCCAGCAGGGCGGGCAACGAGCAGTACTTC
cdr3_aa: CASRAGNEQYF

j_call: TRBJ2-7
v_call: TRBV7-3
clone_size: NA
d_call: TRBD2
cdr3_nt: TGTGCCAGCAGCCGTGATCACCTAGCGGGAGACGGAGAGCAGTACTTC
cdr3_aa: CASSRDHLAGDGEQYF

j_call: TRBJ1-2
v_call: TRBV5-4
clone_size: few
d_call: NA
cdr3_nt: TGTGCCAGCAGCTGGGGAGGCACGACTTTTAACTATGGCTACACCTTC
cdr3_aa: CASSWGGTTFNYGYTF

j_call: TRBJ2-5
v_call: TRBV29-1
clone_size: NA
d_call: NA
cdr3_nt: TGCAGCGTTGAACGGGACCCAGAGACCCAGTACTTC
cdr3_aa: CSVERDPETQYF

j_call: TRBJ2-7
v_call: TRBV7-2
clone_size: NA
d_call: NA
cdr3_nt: TGTGCCAGCAGCTCTTCCCGTGGGAGCGTGCAGCAGTACTTC
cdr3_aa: CASSSSRGSVQQYF

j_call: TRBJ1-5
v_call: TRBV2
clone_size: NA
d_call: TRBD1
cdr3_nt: TGTGCCAGCAGTTGGGACAGGGGTAGCAATCAGCCCCAGCATTTT
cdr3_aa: CASSWDRGSNQPQHF

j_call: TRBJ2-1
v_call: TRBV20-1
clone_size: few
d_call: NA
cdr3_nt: TGCAGTGCTGGGGGCACGATCGCGGGATACAATGAGCAGTTCTTC
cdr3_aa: CSAGGTIAGYNEQFF

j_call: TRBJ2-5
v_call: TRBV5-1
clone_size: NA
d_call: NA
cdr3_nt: TGCGCCAGCAGCGATGGGGTCAGGGTTGCGGAGACCCAGTACTTC
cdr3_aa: CASSDGVRVAETQYF

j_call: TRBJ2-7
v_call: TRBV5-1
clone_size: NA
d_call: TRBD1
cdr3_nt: TGCGCCAGCAGCCACGGACAGGGACCCTACGAGCAGTACTTC
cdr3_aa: CASSHGQGPYEQYF

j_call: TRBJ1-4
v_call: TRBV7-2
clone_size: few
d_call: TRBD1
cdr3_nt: TGTGCCAGCAGCTGGGACAGACTTAATGAAAAACTGTTTTTT
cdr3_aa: CASSWDRLNEKLFF

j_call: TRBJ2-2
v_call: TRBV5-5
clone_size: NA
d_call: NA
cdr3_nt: TGTGCCAGCAGCTTGGTCCCCACCGGGGAGCTGTTTTTT
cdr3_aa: CASSLVPTGELFF

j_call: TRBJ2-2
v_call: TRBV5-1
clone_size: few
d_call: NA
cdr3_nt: TGCGCCAGCAGCATGACCACGAACACCGGGGAGCTGTTTTTT
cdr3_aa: CASSMTTNTGELFF

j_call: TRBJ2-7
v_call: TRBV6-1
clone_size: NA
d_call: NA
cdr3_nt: TGTGCCAGCATTGGAGCCTACGAGCAGTACTTC
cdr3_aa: CASIGAYEQYF

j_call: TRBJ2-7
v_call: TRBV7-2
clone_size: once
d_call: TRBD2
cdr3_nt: TGTGCCAGCAGCCCCTGGCTAGCGGGAGGTACTAACTCCTACGAGCAGTACTTC
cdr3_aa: CASSPWLAGGTNSYEQYF

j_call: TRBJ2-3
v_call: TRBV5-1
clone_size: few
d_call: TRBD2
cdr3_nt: TGCGCCAGCAGCTCTCTAGCGGGAGTAGATACGCAGTATTTT
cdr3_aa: CASSSLAGVDTQYF

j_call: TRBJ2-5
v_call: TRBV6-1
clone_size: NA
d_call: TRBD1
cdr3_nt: TGTGCCAGCAGTGGGACAGGGGGTCCCCAAGAGACCCAGTACTTC
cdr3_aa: CASSGTGGPQETQYF

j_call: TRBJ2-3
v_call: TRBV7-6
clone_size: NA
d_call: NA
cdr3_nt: TGTGCCAGCAGCTCAGTGGGAGCCGATACGCAGTATTTT
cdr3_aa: CASSSVGADTQYF

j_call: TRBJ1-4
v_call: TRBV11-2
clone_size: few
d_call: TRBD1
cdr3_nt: TGTGCCAGCAGCATACAGGGGGCGGCTAATGAAAAACTGTTTTTT
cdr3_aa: CASSIQGAANEKLFF

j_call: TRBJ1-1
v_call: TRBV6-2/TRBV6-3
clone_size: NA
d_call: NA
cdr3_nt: TGTGCCAGCAGGCCAGGGTCAGTGGCTGAAGCTTTCTTT
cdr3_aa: CASRPGSVAEAFF

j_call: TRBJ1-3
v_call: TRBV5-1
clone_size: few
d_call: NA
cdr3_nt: TGCGCCAGCAGCTTGGGCAGCTCTGGAAACACCATATATTTT
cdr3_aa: CASSLGSSGNTIYF

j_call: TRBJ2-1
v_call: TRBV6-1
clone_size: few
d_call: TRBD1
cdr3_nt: TGTGCCAGCGAACCGGGACAGGAGTACAATGAGCAGTTCTTC
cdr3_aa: CASEPGQEYNEQFF

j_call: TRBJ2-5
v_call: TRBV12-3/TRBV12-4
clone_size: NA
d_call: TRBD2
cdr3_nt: TGTGCCAGTGAGAGCGGGAGGACGAAGACCCAGTACTTC
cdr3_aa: CASESGRTKTQYF

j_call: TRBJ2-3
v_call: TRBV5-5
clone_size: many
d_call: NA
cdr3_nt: TGTGCCAGCAGCTTGGCTACGACAGATACGCAGTATTTT
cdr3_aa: CASSLATTDTQYF

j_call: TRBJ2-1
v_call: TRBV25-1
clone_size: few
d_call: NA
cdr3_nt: TGTGCCAGCAGTCTGGGGGGTTACAATGAGCAGTTCTTC
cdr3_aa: CASSLGGYNEQFF

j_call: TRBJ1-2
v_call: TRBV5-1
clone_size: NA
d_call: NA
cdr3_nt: TGCGCCAGCAGCTTACCGGACAGCACTAACTATGGCTACACCTTC
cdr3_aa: CASSLPDSTNYGYTF

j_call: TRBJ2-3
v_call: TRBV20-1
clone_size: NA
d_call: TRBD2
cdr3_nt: TGCAGTGCTAGAGGGGCTAGCGGGAGTCCAGATACGCGGTATTTT
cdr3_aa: CSARGASGSPDTRYF

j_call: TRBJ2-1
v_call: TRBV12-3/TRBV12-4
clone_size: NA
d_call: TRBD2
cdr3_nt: TGTGCCAGCAGTTTAGTTGGGACTAGCGGGGATGAGCAGTTCTTC
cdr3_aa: CASSLVGTSGDEQFF

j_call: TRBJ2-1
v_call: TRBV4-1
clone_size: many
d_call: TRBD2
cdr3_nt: TGCGCCAGCCACCAAACGGGGGGCAATGAGCAGTTCTTC
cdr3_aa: CASHQTGGNEQFF

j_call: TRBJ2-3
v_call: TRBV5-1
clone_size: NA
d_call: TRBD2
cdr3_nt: TGCGCCAGCAGCTCCGGGACTAGTACAGATACGCAGTATTTT
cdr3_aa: CASSSGTSTDTQYF

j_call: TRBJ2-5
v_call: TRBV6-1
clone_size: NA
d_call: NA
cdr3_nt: TGTGCCAGCAGTGAAGCGCGCAGGGATACCCGAGAGACCCAGTACTTC
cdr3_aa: CASSEARRDTRETQYF

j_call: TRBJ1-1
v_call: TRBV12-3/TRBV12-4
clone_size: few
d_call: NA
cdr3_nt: TGTGCCAGCAGTTTGTTTTCAACTAACACTGAAGCTTTCTTT
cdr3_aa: CASSLFSTNTEAFF

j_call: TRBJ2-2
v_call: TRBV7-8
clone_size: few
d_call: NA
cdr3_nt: TGTGCCAGCAGCTTAGGGCATGGGCTCGACGTAAACACCGGGGAGCTGTTTTTT
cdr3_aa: CASSLGHGLDVNTGELFF

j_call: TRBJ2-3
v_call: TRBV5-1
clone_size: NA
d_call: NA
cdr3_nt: TGCGCCAGCAGTTTGGACAGTACAGCAGATACGCAGTATTTT
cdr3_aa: CASSLDSTADTQYF

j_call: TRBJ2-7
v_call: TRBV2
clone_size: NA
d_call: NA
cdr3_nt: TGTGCCAGCAGTGAGGTTTACGAGCAGTACTTC
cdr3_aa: CASSEVYEQYF

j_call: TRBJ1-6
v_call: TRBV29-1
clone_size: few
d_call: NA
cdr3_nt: TGCAGCGTTTCATCGGGCAGTAATTCACCCCTCCACTTT
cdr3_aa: CSVSSGSNSPLHF

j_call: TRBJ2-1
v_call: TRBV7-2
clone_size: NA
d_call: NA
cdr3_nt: TGTGCCAGCAGCTTACCATCTCTAGGCAATGAGCAGTTCTTC
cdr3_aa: CASSLPSLGNEQFF

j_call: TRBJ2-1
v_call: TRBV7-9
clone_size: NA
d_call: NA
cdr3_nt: TGTGCCAGCAGCTTAGACGGGGATGAGCAGTTCTTC
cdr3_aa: CASSLDGDEQFF

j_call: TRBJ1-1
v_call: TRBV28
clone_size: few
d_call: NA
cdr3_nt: TGTGCCAGCAGTTTGCCCACAGGGCTGCAAGCTTTCTTT
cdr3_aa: CASSLPTGLQAFF

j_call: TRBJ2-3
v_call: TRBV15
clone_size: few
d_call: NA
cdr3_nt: TGTGCCACCAGCAGTGATCAGGGGACAGATACGCAGTATTTT
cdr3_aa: CATSSDQGTDTQYF

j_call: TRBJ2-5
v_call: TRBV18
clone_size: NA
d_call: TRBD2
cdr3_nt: TGTGCCAGCTCACCGACCCCGTGGGTAGCGGGCGATGAGACCCAGTACTTC
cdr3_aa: CASSPTPWVAGDETQYF

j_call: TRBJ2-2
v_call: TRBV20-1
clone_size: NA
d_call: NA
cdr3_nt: TGCAGTGCTAGGGGGGGGAACACCGGGGAGCTGTTTTTT
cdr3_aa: CSARGGNTGELFF

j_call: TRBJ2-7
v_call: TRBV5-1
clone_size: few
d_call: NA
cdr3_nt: TGCGCCAGCGGTAATCTGGGGCCCTACGAGCAGTACTTC
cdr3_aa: CASGNLGPYEQYF